This TCR beta chain is drawn from a study of T cell repertoires in MIS-A myocarditis. Sequenced by immunoSEQ multiplex PCR; TCRdb stores in-frame clones only, minus some. This sample carries roughly 5,000 clones, roughly 80% of them seen once, and the ten largest clones take over 60%. This CDR3 contains 14 residues. Germline values: CDR1 LNHNV, CDR2 YYDKDF (reference sequence). V gave up 7 bases and J gave up 11 bases; unmatched junction bases: 14. The receptor's source is a man aged 18 to 29 with fulminant myocarditis from multisystem inflammatory syndrome in adults (MIS-A) after COVID-19. Sample: interventricular septum heart tissue obtained at autopsy. This sequence joins TRBV15 and TRBJ1-1; TRBD1 agrees at 9 bases. CDR3 protein: CATMTGQGTKGAFF. CDR3 in DNA: TGTGCCACCATGACGGGACAGGGAACTAAGGGGGCTTTCTTT.